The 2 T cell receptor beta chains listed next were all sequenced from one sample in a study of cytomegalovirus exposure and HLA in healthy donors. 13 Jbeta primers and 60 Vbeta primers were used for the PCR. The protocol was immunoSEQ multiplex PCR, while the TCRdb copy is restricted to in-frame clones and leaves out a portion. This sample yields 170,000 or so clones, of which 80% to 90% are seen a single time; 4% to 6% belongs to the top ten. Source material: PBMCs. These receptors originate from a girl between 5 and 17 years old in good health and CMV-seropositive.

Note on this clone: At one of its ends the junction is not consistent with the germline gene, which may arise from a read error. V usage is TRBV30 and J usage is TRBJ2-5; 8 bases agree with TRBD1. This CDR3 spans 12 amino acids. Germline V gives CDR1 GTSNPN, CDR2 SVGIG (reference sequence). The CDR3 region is CAWSKIGTGTDF. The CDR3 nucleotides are TGTGCCTGGAGTAAGATCGGGACAGGTACAGACTTC.

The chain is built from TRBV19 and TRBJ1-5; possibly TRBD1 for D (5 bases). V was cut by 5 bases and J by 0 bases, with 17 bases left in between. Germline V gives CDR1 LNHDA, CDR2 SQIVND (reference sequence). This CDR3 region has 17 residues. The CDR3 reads CASSVGLDTYSNQPQHF. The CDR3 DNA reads TGTGCCAGTAGTGTTGGGTTGGACACCTATAGCAATCAGCCCCAGCATTTT.